This T cell receptor beta chain was documented in a study of control samples from healthy donors and cancer patients. Produced via immunoSEQ multiplex PCR; TCRdb's table is partial and in-frame only. The data hold about 120,000 clones, with about 90% observed a single time. Germline V gene sequence: CDR1 SGHRS, CDR2 YFSETQ. The V and J ends lost 0 bases and 7 bases, in that order; junction bases with no gene match: 10. The CDR3 loop spans 17 amino acids. The V call is TRBV5-1, the J call TRBJ2-2; 9 bases fit TRBD2. Sequences were obtained from blood. This TCR was sampled from a man between 50 and 59 years old in good health. In nucleotides, the CDR3 is TGCGCCAGCAGCTTGGGGGCTAGCGGGACGTTGGACGGGGAGCTGTTTTTT. Translating it yields CASSLGASGTLDGELFF.